This T cell receptor beta chain was found in a study of identical twins. Overall study findings and caveats: A lower insertion count was a feature of abundant cord blood beta clonotypes, with no such feature in memory repertoires.

As for this clonotype: Its target is unknown.

A universal primer binding site was introduced by template switching. The final cDNA contained unique molecular identifiers. TCRdb processed the 5' RACE reads anew with MiXCR; each CDR3 protein has one entry. The profile shows around 240,000 distinct CDR3 sequences, 7% of them singletons. Germline loops: CDR1 SGHRS, CDR2 YFSETQ. Trimming removed 0 bases at V and 8 bases at J, with 11 bases between. The CDR3 has 13 amino acids. Separately, the same data were catalogued under a study of yellow fever vaccine responses in identical twins.

This TCR was sampled from a woman aged 18-35 years in good health. The J gene is TRBJ1-1, the V gene TRBV5-1; perhaps TRBD1 as D (6 bases). The specimen sequenced was memory (CD45RO+) T cells sorted from blood. The CDR3 DNA follows: TGCGCCAGCAGCTTGGGGACAGAGACCGAAGCTTTCTTT. The encoded protein is CASSLGTETEAFF. The full variable domain, in which reference TRBV5-1 and TRBJ1-1 provide the parts outside the CDR3, is KAGVTQTPRYLIKTRGQQVTLSCSPISGHRSVSWYQQTPGQGLQFLFEYFSETQRNKGNFPGRFSGRQFSNSRSEMNVSTLELGDSALYLCASSLGTETEAFFGQGTRLTVV.